These T cell receptor beta chains were read from a single sample in a study of radiotherapy plus CTLA-4 blockade in lung cancer. The data were produced by immunoSEQ multiplex PCR, yet TCRdb's version contains in-frame clones alone and is incomplete. The sample consists of fewer than 55,000 clones, 85% of them appearing once. The sequenced sample was peripheral blood, obtained from a patient treated with radiotherapy plus ipilimumab. All receptors derive from a human donor with non-small cell lung cancer whose response to radiotherapy plus ipilimumab could not be evaluated. Each CDR3 is given with its conserved first and last residue. Fields, in order: V gene, D gene, clone size, J gene, CDR3 DNA, CDR3 protein. The D gene is left open where the match is weak. Size is omitted from some rows. Given values are once, few, many or a class for expanded clones.

TRBV7-9	TRBD1	-	TRBJ2-3	TGTGCCAGCAGCCGAATAAGGACAGGGGAAAGCACAGATACGCAGTATTTT	CASSRIRTGESTDTQYF
TRBV11-2	TRBD2	-	TRBJ2-7	TGTGCCAGCAGCTTAGATCGGGGGGGAAACAGAAACGAGCAGTACTTC	CASSLDRGGNRNEQYF
TRBV5-1	-	-	TRBJ1-5	TGCGCCAGCCGAGCGGGACACCATAGCAATCAGCCCCAGCATTTT	CASRAGHHSNQPQHF
TRBV4-3	-	-	TRBJ1-2	TGCGCCAGCAGAGGCCGGGGAGCGGATGGCTACACCTTC	CASRGRGADGYTF
TRBV30	-	-	TRBJ1-6	TGTGCCTGGAGTGTAGGGGTAGTGGATAATTCACCCCTCCACTTT	CAWSVGVVDNSPLHF
TRBV4-3	TRBD1	-	TRBJ2-3	TGCGCCAGCAGCCAAGACGGGACAGGGTCAGCAGATACGCAGTATTTT	CASSQDGTGSADTQYF
TRBV5-1	-	-	TRBJ1-4	TGCGCCAGCAGCGTGAATCCCGGGGCTAATGAAAAACTGTTTTTT	CASSVNPGANEKLFF
TRBV5-5	TRBD1	-	TRBJ1-5	TGTGCCAGCAGCTTGGGACAGGGAAGACAGCCCCAGCATTTT	CASSLGQGRQPQHF
TRBV5-4	TRBD1	-	TRBJ1-2	TGTGCCAGCAGCTATACAGGGGTCATGTATGGCTACACCTTC	CASSYTGVMYGYTF
TRBV15	-	few	TRBJ1-5	TGTGCCACCAGCAGAGCCCTACAGAGGGACAATCAGCCCCAGCATTTT	CATSRALQRDNQPQHF
TRBV7-3	-	-	TRBJ1-1	TGTGCCAGCAGCGCCGGGGGGAGCACTGAAGCTTTCTTT	CASSAGGSTEAFF
TRBV9	-	-	TRBJ2-4	TGTGCCAGCAGCGACGGACTAAGACAGGGAAACATTCAGTACTTC	CASSDGLRQGNIQYF
TRBV6-1	TRBD1	-	TRBJ1-5	TGTGCCAGCAGGGGACAGTCGAGCAATCAGCCCCAGCATTTT	CASRGQSSNQPQHF
TRBV18	TRBD1	-	TRBJ2-7	TGTGCCAGCTCACCTCAAGACAGGGGCTACGAGCAGTACTTC	CASSPQDRGYEQYF
TRBV19	TRBD1	once	TRBJ1-2	TGTGCCAGTAGCGGACAGGGGAGTAACTATGGCTACACCTTC	CASSGQGSNYGYTF
TRBV4-1	TRBD2	-	TRBJ2-1	TGCGCCAGCAGTAGACTAGCGGGAGGTTTGGGGAATGAGCAGTTCTTC	CASSRLAGGLGNEQFF
TRBV11-2	-	-	TRBJ2-4	TGTGCCAGCAGCTGGGACTTTGGGAACATTCAGTACTTC	CASSWDFGNIQYF
TRBV6-5	-	-	TRBJ2-4	TGTGCCAGCAGGGGTGGAGAGGGTCGTAACATTCAGTACTTC	CASRGGEGRNIQYF
TRBV18	-	-	TRBJ2-5	TGTGCCAGCTCACCCGGGGTTAAAGAGACCCAGTACTTC	CASSPGVKETQYF
TRBV29-1	TRBD1	once	TRBJ1-2	TGCAGCGTTCCGGGGACAGGCGGGATTTTCTATGGCTACACCTTC	CSVPGTGGIFYGYTF
TRBV19	-	-	TRBJ2-1	TGTGCCAGTACCCCGCGGGGCAGCTCCTACAATGAGCAGTTCTTC	CASTPRGSSYNEQFF
TRBV7-3	-	-	TRBJ1-1	TGTGCCAGCAGCTTAACACGGGGGGTTGAAGCTTTCTTT	CASSLTRGVEAFF
TRBV7-3	TRBD1	-	TRBJ2-7	TGTGCCAGCAGCTCGGGACCAGGGGGCGAGCAGTACTTC	CASSSGPGGEQYF
TRBV7-3	-	-	TRBJ2-5	TGTGCCGGCAGCTTAACCGGTAGACAGGAGGAGACCCAGTACTTC	CAGSLTGRQEETQYF
TRBV27	-	-	TRBJ2-7	TGTGCCAGCAGTTTAAGAGGGCCGAGCTACGAGCAGTACTTC	CASSLRGPSYEQYF
TRBV2	TRBD2	few	TRBJ2-7	TGTGCCAGCAGGGCGGGAGTTGGCGAGCAGTACTTC	CASRAGVGEQYF
TRBV7-9	-	-	TRBJ1-3	TGTGCCAGCAGCTTAGAAGTCGGGACTGGAAACACCATATATTTT	CASSLEVGTGNTIYF
TRBV6-6	-	-	TRBJ2-2	TGTGCCAGCAATAAGGAGGGGTTGAACACCGGGGAGCTGTTTTTT	CASNKEGLNTGELFF
TRBV4-2	TRBD2	-	TRBJ2-7	TGTGCCAGCAGCCAAGTTGACCCGGGACCCCGGGAGGGGTACGAGCAGTACTTC	CASSQVDPGPREGYEQYF
TRBV4-2	TRBD2	few	TRBJ2-2	TGTGCCAGCAGCCACCTGGGACTAGCGTCGAACACCGGGGAGCTGTTTTTT	CASSHLGLASNTGELFF
TRBV30	-	-	TRBJ1-2	TGTGCCTGGAGTGTTACACAGGGCTATGGCTACACCTTC	CAWSVTQGYGYTF
TRBV19	TRBD1	once	TRBJ1-2	TGTGCCAGTAGTACCATGGACAGGGGGAGCTATGGCTACACCTTC	CASSTMDRGSYGYTF
TRBV25-1	TRBD1	once	TRBJ2-7	TGTGCCAGCAGTGCTCGGACAGGGAACTACGAGCAGTACTTC	CASSARTGNYEQYF
TRBV5-4	TRBD1	-	TRBJ1-1	TGTGCCAGCAGCTTAACAGGGGAGAGGAACACTGAAGCTTTCTTT	CASSLTGERNTEAFF
TRBV6-5	-	-	TRBJ1-4	TGTGCCAGCAGTTACTCTTGGGGGGAAGAAAAACTGTTTTTT	CASSYSWGEEKLFF
TRBV9	-	few	TRBJ2-7	TGTGCCAGCAGCGTAGGGCAGGACTACGAGCAGTACTTC	CASSVGQDYEQYF
TRBV9	TRBD1	-	TRBJ2-1	TGTGCCAGCAGTCTTTCTGGACAGGACAGGAATGAGCAGTTCTTC	CASSLSGQDRNEQFF
TRBV6-6	TRBD1	-	TRBJ2-1	TGTGCCAGCAGGCCGGGACAGTCATACAATGAGCAGTTCTTC	CASRPGQSYNEQFF
TRBV5-4	TRBD1	-	TRBJ2-3	TGTGCCAGCAGCCCCGGACAGGGCCCAGATACGCAGTATTTT	CASSPGQGPDTQYF
TRBV7-9	TRBD1	-	TRBJ1-2	TGTGCCAGCAGCACGATGGGGACAGGGGTTTATGGCTACACCTTC	CASSTMGTGVYGYTF
TRBV7-9	-	-	TRBJ1-2	TGTGCCAGCAGCTCGGCGGGGGGCTATGGCTACACCTTC	CASSSAGGYGYTF
TRBV7-9	-	-	TRBJ2-1	TGTGCCAGCAGCTTAGTCGGTTACAATGAGCAGTTCTTC	CASSLVGYNEQFF
TRBV7-9	TRBD1	once	TRBJ2-1	TGTGCCAGCAGCCCCCTCACAGGGGACAACAATGAGCAGTTCTTC	CASSPLTGDNNEQFF
TRBV27	TRBD1	-	TRBJ1-1	TGTGCCAGCAGTAAACGGACAGGGGGCTTCGGGGGCACTGAAGCTTTCTTT	CASSKRTGGFGGTEAFF
TRBV7-2	-	-	TRBJ2-7	TGTGCCAGCAGCCTCGACAGCCAAGAAACCTACGAGCAGTACTTC	CASSLDSQETYEQYF
TRBV4-3	TRBD1	-	TRBJ1-1	TGCGCCAGCAGCCAGACAGGGGGTGACACTGAAGCTTTCTTT	CASSQTGGDTEAFF
TRBV9	-	once	TRBJ2-2	TGTGCCAGCAGCGGGATCCCAGGGGGGGAGCTGTTTTTT	CASSGIPGGELFF
TRBV5-6	-	-	TRBJ1-4	TGTGCCAGCAGCTTGGCGAGGTCCAGGGTGGGAGAAAAACTGTTTTTT	CASSLARSRVGEKLFF
TRBV2	TRBD1	-	TRBJ1-1	TGTGCCAGCAGTTATGGACAGGGTGGGACTGAAGCTTTCTTT	CASSYGQGGTEAFF
TRBV7-2	-	-	TRBJ2-3	TGTGCCAGCAGCTTAGACTCGCAAGCGTCGAATACAGATACGCAGTATTTT	CASSLDSQASNTDTQYF